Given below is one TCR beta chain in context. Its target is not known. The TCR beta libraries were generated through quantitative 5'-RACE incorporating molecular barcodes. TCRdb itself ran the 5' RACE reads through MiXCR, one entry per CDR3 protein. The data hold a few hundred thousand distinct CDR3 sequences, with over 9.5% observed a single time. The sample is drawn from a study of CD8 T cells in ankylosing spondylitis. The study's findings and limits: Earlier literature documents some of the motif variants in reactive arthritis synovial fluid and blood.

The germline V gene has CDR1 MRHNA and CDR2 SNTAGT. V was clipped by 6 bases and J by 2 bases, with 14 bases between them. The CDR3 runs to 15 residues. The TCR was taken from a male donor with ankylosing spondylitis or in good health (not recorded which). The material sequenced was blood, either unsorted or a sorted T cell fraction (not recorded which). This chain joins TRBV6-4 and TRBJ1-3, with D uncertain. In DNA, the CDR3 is TGTGCCAGCAGGGAAGGGTCGGCTCCTGGAAACACCATATATTTT. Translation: CASREGSAPGNTIYF.